This passage covers 2 T cell receptor beta chains from one sample sequenced in a study of cytomegalovirus exposure and HLA in healthy donors. The PCR was carried out with 60 Vbeta primers and 13 Jbeta primers. Using immunoSEQ multiplex PCR, the repertoire was profiled, and TCRdb retains in-frame clones only, with some absent. In the table there are some 93,000 clones, 82% of which are singletons. The source material was PBMCs. The receptor source for this set is a man aged 50 to 60 in good health and CMV-seronegative.

In its sample, this clone was seen once. This chain connects TRBV7-8 to TRBJ1-2; 9 nucleotides align to TRBD1. The V gene's germline CDR1 is SGHVS and CDR2 FQNEAQ. The CDR3 has 14 residues. J lost 3 bases, V lost 1 base, and 0 bases had no gene match. The CDR3, as DNA: TGTGCCAGCAGCTTAGGGACAGGGGACTATGGCTACACCTTC. It specifies CASSLGTGDYGYTF.

This chain connects TRBV9 to TRBJ2-7; D is uncertain. The V gene lost 1 base and the J gene lost 2 bases, with 13 bases spanning the gap. The germline V gene encodes CDR1 SGDLS and CDR2 YYNGEE. The CDR3 length is 15 residues. CDR3 bases: TGTGCCAGCAGCGTACAGTTCTCCCCCCCCTACGAGCAGTACTTC. This gives the protein CASSVQFSPPYEQYF.